Included here is one T cell receptor (beta chain) sequence, with context. What it binds is unknown. There are 12 residues in the CDR3. From germline, CDR1 is SGHDT and CDR2 YYEEEE. Trimming stripped 1 base from V and 8 bases from J, with 7 bases between. cDNA prepared by RNA extraction and subsequent reverse transcription served as the template for sequencing. Profiled with immunoSEQ multiplex PCR; TCRdb holds only in-frame clones, not every one. The table records 150,000 to 200,000 clones, roughly 66% of them present only once. This sample was taken from a study of CD8+ T cells in alopecia areata. Study overall: A 6-month off-drug phase came after tofacitinib, which had lasted 6 to 18 months. Broader study findings: Lesional scalp displayed greater clonality than normal scalp, most notably in alopecia totalis/universalis.

The treatment here: oral pan-JAK inhibitor, 5-10 mg twice daily. Here the sequenced sample was CD4+ T cells sorted from blood, taken at week 24, from a patient treated with tofacitinib. This chain joins TRBV5-6 and TRBJ2-1; D unresolved. The sequence was obtained from a human donor with alopecia areata. The CDR3 DNA reads TGTGCCAGCAGCTTGACCCGAGATGAGCAGTTCTTC. Translated: CASSLTRDEQFF.